Shown below are 18 T cell receptor beta chains from a single sample sequenced in a study of cytomegalovirus exposure and HLA in healthy donors. The PCR contained 60 Vbeta and 13 Jbeta primers. Method: immunoSEQ multiplex PCR; TCRdb's copy keeps in-frame clones and lacks some. The data contain fewer than 85,000 clones, roughly 70% of them singletons. The sample taken for sequencing was PBMCs. The receptor set was obtained from a man aged 35 to 55 in good health and CMV-seropositive.

This chain links TRBV14 with TRBJ2-2; 8 bases fit TRBD1. Trimming removed 4 bases from V and 4 bases from J; junction bases left unmatched: 11. Per the germline V gene, CDR1 is SGHDN and CDR2 is FVKESK. The CDR3 consists of 17 residues. CDR3 DNA: TGTGCCAGCAGCCCGACCCGACAGGGGCTGATCACCGGGGAGCTGTTTTTT. As protein: CASSPTRQGLITGELFF.

This sequence joins TRBV5-4 and TRBJ1-6; the match to TRBD1 covers 8 bases. The CDR3 contains 14 residues. The junction had 2 bases not matched to a gene; V was cut back by 4 bases and J by 5 bases. Germline loops: CDR1 SGHNT, CDR2 YYREEE (reference sequence). This chain's CDR3 is CASSTGQDNSPLHF. CDR3 sequence (DNA): TGTGCCAGCAGCACGGGACAGGATAATTCACCCCTCCACTTT.

On this clone: This CDR3 is also generated by other DNA sequences in the sample. V usage is TRBV30 and J usage is TRBJ2-5; weak D call: TRBD1 (5 bases). Trimming removed 0 bases from V and 2 bases from J, with 7 bases in between. Germline V gene sequence: CDR1 GTSNPN, CDR2 SVGIG (reference sequence). The CDR3 extends over 13 amino acids. CDR3 sequence (DNA): TGTGCCTGGAGTGTAGGGGCTCAAGAGACCCAGTACTTC. It is translated as CAWSVGAQETQYF.

J is TRBJ1-1 and V is TRBV15, with D possibly being TRBD1 (6 bases). There are 15 residues in the CDR3. V dropped 5 bases and J dropped 4 bases, with 17 bases sitting between them. The germline V gene encodes CDR1 LNHNV and CDR2 YYDKDF (reference sequence). The CDR3 DNA follows: TGTGCCACCAGCCACCCACAGGGAGTGATCACTGAAGCTTTCTTT. Encoded protein: CATSHPQGVITEAFF.

This clone showed up just a few times. The CDR3 spells CASSPIGGDGGYTF. The CDR3 DNA sequence: TGCGCCAGCAGCCCCATCGGGGGAGACGGTGGCTACACCTTC. The V and J genes are TRBV5-1 and TRBJ1-2; D is possibly TRBD1 (5 bases). V was cut by 4 bases and J by 7 bases, with 17 bases left in between. CDR1 and CDR2 from the germline V gene are SGHRS and YFSETQ. CDR3 size: 14 residues.

The chain couples TRBV6-4 to TRBJ2-1; 8 nucleotides align to TRBD2. Unmatched junction bases numbered 12, after V lost 2 bases and J lost 9 bases. This CDR3 spans 16 amino acids. Per germline, CDR1 MRHNA and CDR2 SNTAGT. The CDR3 DNA reads as TGTGCCAGCAGTGACCCCGGGACTAGTAATCTGGGTGAGCAGTTCTTC. This encodes CASSDPGTSNLGEQFF.

This chain links TRBV7-9 with TRBJ2-7; TRBD1 is a possible D gene (6 bases). V was clipped by 5 bases and J by 3 bases, with 11 bases between them. CDR3 size: 13 residues. Per germline, CDR1 SEHNR and CDR2 FQNEAQ (reference sequence). The DNA of the CDR3 is TGTGCCAGCAGCCTGGGACACAGCTACGAGCAGTACTTC. It is translated as CASSLGHSYEQYF.

The CDR3 nucleotides are TGCGCCAGCAGCTTGGAGGTGTTACAGCCACCGTTAATGATAGGTCTGTTTTTT. Its protein product is CASSLEVLQPPLMIGLFF. The V gene is TRBV5-1, the J gene TRBJ1-4, with D unclear. The V gene's germline CDR1 is SGHRS and CDR2 YFSETQ. The CDR3 runs 18 residues. V lost 0 bases, J lost 14 bases, and 29 bases lay in between.

The rearrangement links TRBV18 to TRBJ2-7; 7 bases line up with TRBD2. Trimming removed 5 bases from V and 3 bases from J; junction bases left unmatched: 13. CDR3 length equals 16 residues. CDR1 KGHSH and CDR2 LQKENI come from the germline V gene. The CDR3 region is CASSAGDGGTDYEQYF. The CDR3, as DNA: TGTGCCAGCTCAGCGGGGGACGGGGGGACGGACTACGAGCAGTACTTC. The full variable domain, completed using reference TRBV18 and TRBJ2-7, is NAGVMQNPRHLVRRRGQEARLRCSPMKGHSHVYWYRQLPEEGLKFMVYLQKENIIDESGMPKERFSAEFPKEGPSILRIQQVVRGDSAAYFCASSAGDGGTDYEQYFGPGTRLTVT.

The CDR3 region is CASSQTGNQPQHF. The CDR3 DNA reads TGTGCCAGCAGTCAGACAGGAAATCAGCCCCAGCATTTT. The V call is TRBV6-6, the J call TRBJ1-5, with D perhaps matching TRBD1 (6 bases). Germline CDR1 is MNHNY and CDR2 is SVGAGI (reference sequence). This CDR3 comprises 13 residues. Trimming took 5 bases from V and 4 from J, leaving 9 bases between them.

The J gene is TRBJ2-7, the V gene TRBV5-1; TRBD2 is a possible D gene (6 bases). From germline, CDR1 is SGHRS and CDR2 YFSETQ. The CDR3 is made up of 17 amino acids. Trimming left V 4 bases short and J 1 base short, with 21 bases between. The DNA for the CDR3 is TGCGCCAGCAGCCCAAGCCCCCCGGGAGAGTTTTCCTACGAGCAGTACTTC. As protein: CASSPSPPGEFSYEQYF.

Concerning this clone itself: One end of the junction does not line up with germline, which may come from a read error. The chain recombines TRBV7-2 with TRBJ1-6; no clear D. The CDR3 runs to 13 residues. Per germline, CDR1 SGHTA and CDR2 FQGNSA. Here the CDR3 reads CASSFGNDSPLPF. Written as DNA, the CDR3 is TGTGCCAGCAGCTTCGGTAACGATTCACCCCTCCCCTTT.

The chain couples TRBV4-3 to TRBJ2-3; 10 bases agree with TRBD2. The CDR3 length is 19 residues. The J segment lost 3 bases and the V segment lost 0 bases, leaving 12 bases of the junction unmatched. Germline V lookup: CDR1 LGHNA, CDR2 YSLEER. CDR3 in amino acids: CASSQDRLAGDLWTDTQYF. CDR3 nucleotide sequence: TGCGCCAGCAGCCAAGATAGGCTAGCGGGGGATCTTTGGACAGATACGCAGTATTTT.

This clone was seen once. V gene TRBV4-2 combines with J gene TRBJ2-7; weak D call: TRBD1 (6 bases). Per the germline V gene, CDR1 is LGHNA and CDR2 is YNFKEQ. Trimming shortened V by 5 bases and J by 5 bases, and 13 bases separated the two germline ends. This CDR3 region has 13 residues. The CDR3 sequence is CASSEIQGNEQYF. The CDR3 DNA follows: TGTGCCAGCAGCGAAATACAGGGTAACGAGCAGTACTTC.

V usage is TRBV2 and J usage is TRBJ1-3, with 11 bases fitting TRBD1. The CDR3 has 22 residues. Losses at the gene ends were 3 bases for V and 0 bases for J; bases not matched to a gene: 19. The V gene's germline CDR1 is SNHLY and CDR2 FYNNEI. DNA of the CDR3: TGTGCCAGCAGTGATCGGGACAGGGGGGGAATTCATGGTTCGCGCTCTGGAAACACCATATATTTT. Its translation is CASSDRDRGGIHGSRSGNTIYF.

This sequence joins TRBV5-4 and TRBJ2-5; 7 bases agree with TRBD2. V was pared by 2 bases and J by 6 bases, with 13 bases of the junction left unmatched. CDR3 length: 16 residues. Germline V gene sequence: CDR1 SGHNT, CDR2 YYREEE (reference sequence). The CDR3 DNA reads TGTGCCAGCAGCTTAGACAAGCGGGGTTTCATCCAGACCCAGTACTTC. Its translation: CASSLDKRGFIQTQYF.

The CDR3 sequence is CASSRDRGGNEQFF. Here the CDR3 DNA reads TGCGCCAGCAGCCGGGACAGGGGAGGAAATGAGCAGTTCTTC. V and J are TRBV5-1 and TRBJ2-1; 10 nucleotides match TRBD1. V trimming: 4 bases; J trimming: 7 bases; junction bases outside the gene matches: 5. CDR3 size: 14 residues. CDR1 is SGHRS, CDR2 YFSETQ, per germline.

The rearrangement uses TRBV6-1 and TRBJ2-2, with D tentatively TRBD1 (6 bases). The CDR3 is made up of 12 amino acids. Trimming took off 8 bases at V and 5 bases at J, with 9 bases between the two ends. Looked up from germline, CDR1 is MNHNS and CDR2 is SASEGT. Written as DNA, the CDR3 is TGTGCCAGCTTCAGGGGAACCGGGGAGCTGTTTTTT. It translates to CASFRGTGELFF.